These 21 T cell receptor beta chains share one sample of origin, sequenced in a study of T-cell reconstitution after alpha-beta-depleted transplantation in children. It was with unique molecular identifiers that the TCRbeta library was prepared. TCRdb re-called the PCR reads with MiXCR, one entry per CDR3 protein. The sample has some 840,000 distinct CDR3 sequences, approximately 15% seen once; the top ten hold about 5%. The sample here was PBMCs, mostly from graft donor cells, taken 360 days after TCRalphabeta/CD19-depleted stem cell transplant. These receptors all stem from a male patient younger than 18 who had a stem cell transplant for acute lymphoblastic leukemia, so the T cells may come from the graft donor.

This clonotype was observed a handful of times. The CDR3, as DNA: TGTGCCAGCAGTCCCCGGGGTAGCGGAGGCAAAAACATTCAGTACTTC. This gives the protein CASSPRGSGGKNIQYF. V is TRBV12-3 or TRBV12-4 and J is TRBJ2-4; a weak D match, TRBD2 (6 bases). The V end lost 5 bases, the J end lost 3 bases, and 17 bases lay between the germline ends. This CDR3 is built from 16 residues.

V is TRBV19 and J is TRBJ2-1, with D maybe TRBD2 (6 bases). The length of the CDR3 is 16 residues. Germline V lookup: CDR1 LNHDA, CDR2 SQIVND (reference sequence). The ends were cut back, 1 base at V and 5 bases at J, with 15 bases in the middle. The DNA of the CDR3 is TGTGCCAGTAGTATAGGGGACTCCCCCAGAAACAATGAGCAGTTCTTC. Translation gives CASSIGDSPRNNEQFF.

Concerning this clonotype: One junction end disagrees with the germline gene, perhaps due to a read error. The gene calls are TRBV24-1 and TRBJ2-7, with D perhaps matching TRBD1 or TRBD2 (5 bases each). Germline V gives CDR1 KGHDR, CDR2 SFDVKD. The CDR3 loop spans 10 amino acids. CDR3 in amino acids: CAAFGGRLHF. The DNA for the CDR3 is TGTGCCGCGTTTGGGGGTCGGTTGCACTTC.

This rearrangement joins TRBV12-3 or TRBV12-4 to TRBJ1-5; 12 bases are shared with TRBD1. With V trimmed by 5 bases and J by 6 bases, 11 bases remained unmatched. This CDR3 contains 17 residues. CDR3 residues: CASSLHTGTGGFQPQHF. CDR3 DNA sequence: TGTGCCAGCAGTCTCCACACCGGGACAGGGGGCTTTCAGCCCCAGCATTTT.

V usage is TRBV12-3 or TRBV12-4 and J usage is TRBJ1-4; weak D call: TRBD1 (6 bases). Trimming left V 5 bases short and J 8 bases short, with 21 bases between. This CDR3 has 16 residues. In nucleotides, the CDR3 is TGTGCCAGCAGTAGCCCGAGGAGGGGGGACGACGAAAAACTGTTTTTT. Its translation is CASSSPRRGDDEKLFF.

This clonotype was seen only a few times. The gene calls are TRBV6-1 and TRBJ2-7; the D gene could be TRBD1 or TRBD2 (5 bases each). The V end lost 7 bases, the J end lost 1 base, and 17 bases lay between the germline ends. Germline CDR1 is MNHNS and CDR2 is SASEGT. The CDR3 has 15 residues. The CDR3 DNA sequence: TGTGCCAGCATCGGCGCCCGGGACGAATCCTACGAGCAGTACTTC. Translation gives CASIGARDESYEQYF.

The rearrangement uses TRBV10-3 and TRBJ2-7; no clear D. This CDR3 contains 14 residues. The V gene's germline CDR1 is ENHRY and CDR2 SYGVKD. The V end lost 0 bases, the J end lost 4 bases, and 10 bases lay between the germline ends. CDR3 residues: CAISESTGTYEQYF. The CDR3 nucleotides read TGTGCCATCAGTGAGTCGACCGGCACATACGAGCAGTACTTC.

The chain has TRBV9 and TRBJ2-5, with 8 bases matching TRBD2. Germline V gene lookup returns CDR1 SGDLS and CDR2 YYNGEE. V shed 0 bases and J 6 bases; nucleotides not matched to a gene: 10. The CDR3 has 16 residues. The CDR3 DNA reads TGTGCCAGCAGCGTAGATTTGGCGGGAGGTGGGAAGACCCAGTACTTC. Its translation is CASSVDLAGGGKTQYF.

This clonotype was seen only a few times. CDR3 DNA: TGTGCCATCAGACCCGGACTAGCGGGCGCCACCTCCTACGAGCAGTACTTC. It specifies CAIRPGLAGATSYEQYF. The genes are TRBV10-3 and TRBJ2-7; 11 positions match TRBD2. Unmatched junction bases numbered 10, after V lost 6 bases and J lost 0 bases. Germline CDR1 and CDR2: ENHRY and SYGVKD. The CDR3 sequence is 17 residues long.

This clonotype was seen repeatedly, ten times or more. The chain carries TRBV5-1 and TRBJ2-7; 11 bases are shared with TRBD2. The CDR3 runs 15 residues. Looked up from germline, CDR1 is SGHRS and CDR2 is YFSETQ. Trimming at V came to 4 bases and at J to 2 bases, leaving 5 bases not matched to a gene. The DNA for the CDR3 is TGCGCCAGCAGCCTCACTAGCGGGAGTGCCTACGAGCAGTACTTC. Translating gives CASSLTSGSAYEQYF.

The rearrangement uses TRBV6-5 and TRBJ2-5, with no clear D. Looked up from germline, CDR1 is MNHEY and CDR2 is SVGAGI. The CDR3 covers 14 residues. Trimming took off 2 bases at V and 1 base at J, with 8 bases between the two ends. CDR3 amino acids: CASSYTSSQETQYF. CDR3 in DNA: TGTGCCAGCAGTTACACGAGCAGCCAAGAGACCCAGTACTTC.

This clonotype was counted a few times. This chain links TRBV3-1 with TRBJ1-1; D not resolved. V was clipped by 2 bases and J by 1 base, with 11 bases between them. The CDR3 sequence is 15 residues long. Per germline, CDR1 LGHDT and CDR2 YNNKEL (reference sequence). CDR3 loop: CASSQTTVPNTEAFF. The DNA of the CDR3 is TGTGCCAGCAGCCAAACAACGGTTCCGAACACTGAAGCTTTCTTT.

The chain carries TRBV6-2 or TRBV6-3 and TRBJ2-1, with D uncertain. CDR3 length: 13 residues. The germline V gene has CDR1 MNHEY and CDR2 SVGEGT. V was clipped by 5 bases and J by 7 bases, with 12 bases between them. CDR3 in DNA: TGTGCCAGCAGTCCCTGGGCCCTAAATGAGCAGTTCTTC. Protein product: CASSPWALNEQFF.

This clonotype was seen a few times. The chain is built from TRBV6-2 or TRBV6-3 and TRBJ2-7; TRBD1 matches at 10 bases. The CDR3 is 21 amino acids. With 2 bases clipped from V and 0 bases from J, the junction kept 19 bases outside the gene matches. Germline CDR1 reads MNHEY; CDR2 reads SVGEGT. The CDR3 DNA reads as TGTGCCAGCAGTTACCGATACCGGGACAGGGGACGAGGATGGAGCTCCTACGAGCAGTACTTC. Encoded protein: CASSYRYRDRGRGWSSYEQYF.

The J gene is TRBJ1-5, the V gene TRBV20-1; D gene unclear. Germline V CDR1 and CDR2: DFQATT, SNEGSKA (reference sequence). This CDR3 is built from 11 residues. V dropped 2 bases and J dropped 7 bases, with 6 bases sitting between them. Here the CDR3 reads CSARKTQPQHF. DNA for the CDR3: TGCAGTGCTAGAAAGACACAGCCCCAGCATTTT.

This clonotype was detected only a few times. This chain joins TRBV29-1 and TRBJ1-2, with D uncertain. CDR3 length equals 11 residues. Germline CDR1 SQVTM, CDR2 ANQGSEA. Trimming shortened V by 7 bases and J by 6 bases, and 12 bases separated the two germline ends. The CDR3 nucleotides are TGCAGCGCTGACCGTCAGCATGGCTACACCTTC. Translation: CSADRQHGYTF.

The chain combines TRBV14 with TRBJ2-2; 8 bases align to TRBD2. Per germline, CDR1 SGHDN and CDR2 FVKESK. The CDR3 has 17 amino acids. With V trimmed by 3 bases and J by 3 bases, 9 bases remained unmatched. The chain's CDR3 is CASSHDVLAGYTGELFF. The CDR3 region has the DNA TGTGCCAGCAGCCATGACGTGCTAGCGGGTTACACCGGGGAGCTGTTTTTT.

The V and J genes are TRBV6-2 or TRBV6-3 and TRBJ2-1, with TRBD1 matching 8 bases. Germline CDR1 reads MNHEY; CDR2 reads SVGEGT. V lost 8 bases to trimming and J lost 10 bases; unmatched junction nucleotides: 34. This CDR3 has 21 amino acids. This CDR3 is CASYYNLLIFFGDRRVREQFF. The CDR3 DNA follows: TGTGCCAGCTATTACAATCTTCTCATCTTCTTCGGGGACAGGCGGGTCCGGGAGCAGTTCTTC.

This clonotype was seen many times. This chain connects TRBV10-1 to TRBJ2-2, with D hard to call. The CDR3 runs 16 residues. V lost 5 bases and J 3 bases, leaving 16 bases between the germline ends. Per germline, CDR1 WNHNN and CDR2 SYGVQD (reference sequence). The CDR3 coding sequence is TGCGCCAGCAGTCCCAGGCCCGAATGGGACACCGGGGAGCTGTTTTTT. Translated: CASSPRPEWDTGELFF.

This clonotype was seen more than once but under ten times. The gene calls are TRBV29-1 and TRBJ1-2; perhaps TRBD1 as D (5 bases). V gave up 7 bases and J gave up 8 bases, with 17 bases separating them. The length of the CDR3 is 12 residues. Germline-derived CDR1 and CDR2 are SQVTM and ANQGSEA. CDR3 nucleotide sequence: TGCAGCGCACAAGAGGGGACTGGGGGCTACACCTTC. Translation: CSAQEGTGGYTF.

This clonotype was detected a few times. The chain employs TRBV12-3 or TRBV12-4 and TRBJ2-1; 15 bases are a match to TRBD2. V was clipped by 3 bases and J by 7 bases; unmatched bases: 16. The CDR3 is 20 residues long. The DNA of the CDR3 is TGTGCCAGCAGTTTTGAAGGCGGACTAGCGGGAGGGCCGGGACTAAATGAGCAGTTCTTC. Amino acid sequence: CASSFEGGLAGGPGLNEQFF.